This T cell receptor beta chain was sequenced in a study of response to subunit inactivated influenza vaccine (dated by TCRdb to the late 2010s). Notes on the research overall: The study used deep quantitative T cell receptor repertoire profiling to track responses to a trivalent subunit inactivated influenza vaccine. Paper-wide results and their limitations: The authors proposed that each seasonal influenza vaccination may bring in only a limited number of new T cells.

Trimming removed 7 bases from V and 0 bases from J; the gene matches leave 10 bases unexplained. The germline V gene gives CDR1 as SQVTM and CDR2 as ANQGSEA. Spanning cysteine to phenylalanine, the CDR3 consists of 17 amino acids. Only the CDR3 DNA is retained, 51 bases long and in frame from the first base. With respect to this clonotype: Its antigen has not been determined. No base qualities exist here, and no much larger clone lies one base off it.

The library was made by RT-PCR. TCRdb lists the instrument as Illumina HiSeq 2500. TCRdb cleaned the public reads at Q25 with fastp, built clones with MiXCR and kept in-frame beta chains. Each CDR3 protein appears once, grouped with its most common genes and DNA. The sample table contains under 550,000 distinct CDR3 sequences; only one count was recorded for 6.5% to 8% of them. Of the sample, around 12% is held by the ten largest clones. The source material was PBMCs from blood, sampled 23 to 25 months after vaccination. The rearrangement combines TRBV29-1 with TRBJ2-4; TRBD1 agrees with 12 junctional bases. This receptor was taken from a man aged 45 to 75 who received an inactivated influenza vaccine. Donor details come from another sample of the same person, matched by shared clones. CDR3 loop: CSAEDWDRGLAKNIQYF. The nucleotide sequence reads as follows: TGCAGCGCCGAGGATTGGGACAGGGGGCTAGCCAAAAACATTCAGTACTTC.